This is a list of T cell receptor beta chains from one sample in a study of blood T cell repertoires in COVID-19. Assay used: immunoSEQ multiplex PCR; TCRdb lists only in-frame clones, some missing. The sample holds around 150,000 clones, over 80% seen once. Source material: PBMCs or T cells enriched from blood (not recorded which). The receptors stem from a woman aged 55-75 years who had recovered from COVID-19. The CDR3 runs from the conserved cysteine through the conserved F or W. Fields, in order: clone size, V gene, J gene, D gene, CDR3 protein, CDR3 DNA. The D gene is left open where the match is weak. Clone sizes are given selectively: once, few, many, or a class where the clone is expanded.

>NA|TRBV30|TRBJ1-1|NA
CAWSKDRYEAFF
TGTGCCTGGAGCAAAGACAGGTATGAAGCTTTCTTT
>NA|TRBV7-9|TRBJ2-1|NA
CASSLGDVGGGEQFF
TGTGCCAGCAGCTTAGGGGACGTCGGGGGTGGTGAGCAGTTCTTC
>NA|TRBV28|TRBJ1-1|TRBD1
CASSVDRGFLGSVMNTEAFF
TGTGCCAGCAGTGTCGACAGGGGATTTCTCGGATCAGTTATGAACACTGAAGCTTTCTTT
>NA|TRBV5-1|TRBJ1-2|TRBD1
CASSWGTVGGYTF
TGCGCCAGCAGCTGGGGGACAGTAGGTGGCTACACCTTC
>NA|TRBV9|TRBJ2-2|NA
CASSNTGELFF
TGTGCCAGCTCTAACACCGGGGAGCTGTTTTTT
>NA|TRBV28|TRBJ1-1|NA
CASSLGLTNTEAFF
TGTGCCAGCAGTTTAGGACTTACGAACACTGAAGCTTTCTTT
>NA|TRBV7-9|TRBJ2-7|NA
CASSPKGHKRLTHEQYF
TGTGCCAGCAGCCCGAAAGGACACAAAAGATTGACCCACGAGCAGTACTTC
>NA|TRBV19|TRBJ1-1|TRBD1
CASSTRPGTGATPNTEAFF
TGTGCCAGTAGTACCCGCCCCGGGACAGGGGCCACTCCGAACACTGAAGCTTTCTTT
>once|TRBV5-1|TRBJ2-7|TRBD1
CASSSQGASDEQYF
TGCGCCAGCAGCTCACAGGGGGCGTCGGACGAGCAGTACTTC
>NA|TRBV19|TRBJ2-7|NA
CASSIGLGYEQYF
TGTGCCAGTAGTATAGGGCTAGGCTACGAGCAGTACTTC
>NA|TRBV28|TRBJ1-3|NA
CASSTPGESSGNTIYF
TGTGCCAGCAGTACCCCGGGTGAGAGCTCTGGAAACACCATATATTTT
>NA|TRBV30|TRBJ2-2|TRBD2
CAWGRKAGGMNTGELFF
TGTGCCTGGGGTCGTAAAGCGGGGGGGATGAACACCGGGGAGCTGTTTTTT
>NA|TRBV10-3|TRBJ1-1|NA
CAIMKEGDTEAFF
TGTGCCATCATGAAGGAAGGGGACACTGAAGCTTTCTTT
>NA|TRBV6-1|TRBJ1-2|TRBD1
CASSERSGQGFVGFGYTF
TGTGCCAGCAGTGAAAGATCCGGACAGGGGTTCGTCGGTTTTGGCTACACCTTC